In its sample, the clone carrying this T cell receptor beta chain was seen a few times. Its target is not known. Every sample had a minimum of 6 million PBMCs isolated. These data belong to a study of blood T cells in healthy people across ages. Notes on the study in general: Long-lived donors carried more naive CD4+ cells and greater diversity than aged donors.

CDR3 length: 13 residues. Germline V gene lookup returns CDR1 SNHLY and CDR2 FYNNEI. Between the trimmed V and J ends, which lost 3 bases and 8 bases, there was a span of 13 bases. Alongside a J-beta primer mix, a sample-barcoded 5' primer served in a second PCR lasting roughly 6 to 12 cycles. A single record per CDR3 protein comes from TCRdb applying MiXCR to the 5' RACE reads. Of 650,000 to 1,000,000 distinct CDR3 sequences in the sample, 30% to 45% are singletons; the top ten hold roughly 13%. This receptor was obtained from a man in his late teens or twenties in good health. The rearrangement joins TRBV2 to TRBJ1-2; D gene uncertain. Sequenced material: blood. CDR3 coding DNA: TGTGCCAGCAGTGACAACACCCTTGGGGGCTACACCTTC. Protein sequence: CASSDNTLGGYTF.